Listed below are T cell receptor beta chains from one sample, sequenced in a study of blood T cell repertoires in COVID-19. Libraries were prepared by immunoSEQ multiplex PCR; TCRdb keeps only in-frame clonotypes and omits some of them. Of about 100,000 clones detected, around 64% appear once; the ten largest clones hold less than 2%. The sequenced sample was peripheral blood. These receptors all come from a middle-aged woman with acute or convalescent COVID-19. CDR3s include the opening cysteine and the closing phenylalanine or tryptophan. Fields, in order: J gene, CDR3 length, V gene, CDR3 protein.

j_gene: TRBJ1-5
len: 14
v_gene: TRBV6-1
CDR3aa: CASSEGWANQPQHF

j_gene: TRBJ2-6
len: 13
v_gene: TRBV25-1
CDR3aa: CASRNTGANVLTF

j_gene: TRBJ2-7
len: 13
v_gene: TRBV4-2
CDR3aa: CASSPPGQDQQYF

j_gene: TRBJ1-1
len: 15
v_gene: TRBV5-1
CDR3aa: CASSLAAGGNTEAFF

j_gene: TRBJ2-1
len: 19
v_gene: TRBV28
CDR3aa: CASSLFAVLRAGGYNEQFF

j_gene: TRBJ2-7
len: 14
v_gene: TRBV2
CDR3aa: CASRAGTGQYEQYF

j_gene: TRBJ1-4
len: 15
v_gene: TRBV30
CDR3aa: CAWSQTTGINEKLFF

j_gene: TRBJ2-1
len: 15
v_gene: TRBV9
CDR3aa: CASSVEAGTLNEQFF

j_gene: TRBJ2-7
len: 15
v_gene: TRBV6-5
CDR3aa: CASKPRHSDTYEQYF

j_gene: TRBJ2-4
len: 14
v_gene: TRBV2
CDR3aa: CASSEGWGLDIQYF

j_gene: TRBJ1-5
len: 15
v_gene: TRBV3-1/TRBV3-2
CDR3aa: CASSLSSRSNQPQHF

j_gene: TRBJ2-4
len: 16
v_gene: TRBV7-9
CDR3aa: CASSGGQGFAKNIQYF

j_gene: TRBJ2-2
len: 17
v_gene: TRBV2
CDR3aa: CASRSLAGSLNTGELFF

j_gene: TRBJ2-7
len: 15
v_gene: TRBV30
CDR3aa: CAWSWSDTGDSEQYF

j_gene: TRBJ1-2
len: 16
v_gene: TRBV19
CDR3aa: CASSSHTGNSNYGYTF

j_gene: TRBJ2-5
len: 12
v_gene: TRBV10-2
CDR3aa: CASRTLGETQYF

j_gene: TRBJ2-7
len: 14
v_gene: TRBV18
CDR3aa: CASSLDRMGYEQYF

j_gene: TRBJ1-2
len: 12
v_gene: TRBV11-2
CDR3aa: CASSYEGVGYTF

j_gene: TRBJ1-1
len: 13
v_gene: TRBV6-6
CDR3aa: CASSGQMNTEAFF

j_gene: TRBJ1-3
len: 16
v_gene: TRBV5-1
CDR3aa: CASSPGEGSSGNTIYF

j_gene: TRBJ2-7
len: 17
v_gene: TRBV7-2
CDR3aa: CASSLAVSGTGGHEQYF

j_gene: TRBJ2-3
len: 13
v_gene: TRBV2
CDR3aa: CASTVGSRDTQYF

j_gene: TRBJ2-1
len: 14
v_gene: TRBV19
CDR3aa: CASKGHDLGNEQFF

j_gene: TRBJ1-2
len: 13
v_gene: TRBV12-3/TRBV12-4
CDR3aa: CASSLDRNYGYTF

j_gene: TRBJ2-5
len: 15
v_gene: TRBV11-2
CDR3aa: CASSLGGGSPGTQYF

j_gene: TRBJ2-2
len: 15
v_gene: TRBV5-1
CDR3aa: CASSFSGGVTGELFF

j_gene: TRBJ1-1
len: 15
v_gene: TRBV28
CDR3aa: CASSFPGTGNTEAFF

j_gene: TRBJ2-7
len: 14
v_gene: TRBV19
CDR3aa: CASRRDRSSYEQYF

j_gene: TRBJ2-7
len: 14
v_gene: TRBV30
CDR3aa: CAWSKRGQSYEQYF

j_gene: TRBJ1-6
len: 15
v_gene: TRBV24-1
CDR3aa: CAVQDSRIYNSPLHF

j_gene: TRBJ1-2
len: 15
v_gene: TRBV19
CDR3aa: CASSPDRSPRGGYTF

j_gene: TRBJ2-5
len: 15
v_gene: TRBV19
CDR3aa: CASSNRLAWSGTQYF

j_gene: TRBJ2-1
len: 14
v_gene: TRBV9
CDR3aa: CASSVGDSNHEQFF

j_gene: TRBJ1-1
len: 11
v_gene: TRBV20-1
CDR3aa: CSASGGVEAFF

j_gene: TRBJ2-4
len: 14
v_gene: TRBV13
CDR3aa: CASSLVGGGNIQYF

j_gene: TRBJ2-5
len: 14
v_gene: TRBV7-6
CDR3aa: CASSLGSGIETQYF

j_gene: TRBJ2-7
len: 15
v_gene: TRBV6-5
CDR3aa: CASSYMAGGFYEQYF

j_gene: TRBJ2-2
len: 15
v_gene: TRBV7-2
CDR3aa: CASSLATSGGGELFF

j_gene: TRBJ2-2
len: 20
v_gene: TRBV4-2
CDR3aa: CASSQDPSGGPFANTGELFF

j_gene: TRBJ2-2
len: 14
v_gene: TRBV4-2
CDR3aa: CASSQDGNTGELFF

j_gene: TRBJ1-4
len: 13
v_gene: TRBV29-1
CDR3aa: CSVGTTTNEKLFF

j_gene: TRBJ1-4
len: 15
v_gene: TRBV2
CDR3aa: CASRGRDRGREKLFF

j_gene: TRBJ1-6
len: 17
v_gene: TRBV7-2
CDR3aa: CASSPGGGSSYNSPLHF

j_gene: TRBJ2-1
len: 13
v_gene: TRBV2
CDR3aa: CASSEGLAREQFF

j_gene: TRBJ2-2
len: 16
v_gene: TRBV5-1
CDR3aa: CASSLKGTLNTGELFF

j_gene: TRBJ1-5
len: 15
v_gene: TRBV15
CDR3aa: CATSWGGNPNQPQHF

j_gene: TRBJ2-1
len: 13
v_gene: TRBV29-1
CDR3aa: CSVEDRLGDEQFF

j_gene: TRBJ2-1
len: 13
v_gene: TRBV13
CDR3aa: CASSLARSNEQFF

j_gene: TRBJ1-1
len: 13
v_gene: TRBV11-3
CDR3aa: CASSYRLNTEAFF

j_gene: TRBJ1-6
len: 13
v_gene: TRBV7-2
CDR3aa: CASRAGYNSPLHF

j_gene: TRBJ1-6
len: 15
v_gene: TRBV5-1
CDR3aa: CASSLRQGANSPLHF

j_gene: TRBJ2-1
len: 15
v_gene: TRBV7-9
CDR3aa: CASRPWTGGRDEQFF

j_gene: TRBJ1-2
len: 14
v_gene: TRBV3-1/TRBV3-2
CDR3aa: CASSQVIGDYGYTF